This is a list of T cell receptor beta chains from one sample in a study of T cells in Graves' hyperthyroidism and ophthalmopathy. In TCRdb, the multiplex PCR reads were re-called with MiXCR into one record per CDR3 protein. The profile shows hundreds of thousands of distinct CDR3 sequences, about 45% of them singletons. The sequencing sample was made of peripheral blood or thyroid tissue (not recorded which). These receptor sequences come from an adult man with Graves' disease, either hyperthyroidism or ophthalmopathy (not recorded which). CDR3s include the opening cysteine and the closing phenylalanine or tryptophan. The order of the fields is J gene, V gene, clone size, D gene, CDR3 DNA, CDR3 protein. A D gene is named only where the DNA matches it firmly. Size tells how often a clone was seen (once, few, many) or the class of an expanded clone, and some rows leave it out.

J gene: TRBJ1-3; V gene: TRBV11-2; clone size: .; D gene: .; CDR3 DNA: TGTGCCAGCAGCTCGACTTTGGTTCTAAGCTCTGGAAACACCATATATTTT; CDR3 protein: CASSSTLVLSSGNTIYF
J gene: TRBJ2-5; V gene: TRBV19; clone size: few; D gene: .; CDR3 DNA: TGTGCTAGAGACCCCCGAGCGGGAGAGACCCAGTACTTC; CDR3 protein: CARDPRAGETQYF
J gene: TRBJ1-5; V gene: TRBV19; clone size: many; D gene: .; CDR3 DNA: TGTGCCAGCAGTGACTATAGCAATCAGCCCCAGCATTTT; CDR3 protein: CASSDYSNQPQHF
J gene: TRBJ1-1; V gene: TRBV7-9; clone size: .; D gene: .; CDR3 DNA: TGTGCCAGCAGCTTGGTTTACGAGGAAAAAGCTTTCTTT; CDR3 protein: CASSLVYEEKAFF
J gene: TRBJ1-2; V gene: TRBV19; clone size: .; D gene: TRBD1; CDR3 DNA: TGTGCCTGGATGGCCGACAGGGAGTACGGCTACACCTTC; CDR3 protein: CAWMADREYGYTF
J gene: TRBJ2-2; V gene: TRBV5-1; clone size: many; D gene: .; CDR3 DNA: TGCGCCAGCAGCTTGTCAGGGAACACCGGGGAGCTGTTTTTT; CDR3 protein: CASSLSGNTGELFF
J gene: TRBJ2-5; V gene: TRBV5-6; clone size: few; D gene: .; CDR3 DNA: TGTGCCAGCAGCTTGCCGGTGGGGGTGGAGACCCAGTACTTC; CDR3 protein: CASSLPVGVETQYF
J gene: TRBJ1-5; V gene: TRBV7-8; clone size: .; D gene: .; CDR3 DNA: TGTGCCTGGAGTGGAGGAGGGGATTATAGCAATCAGCCCCAGCATTTT; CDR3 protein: CAWSGGGDYSNQPQHF
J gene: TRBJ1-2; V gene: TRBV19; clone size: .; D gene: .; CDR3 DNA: TGTGCCAGTAGTTTTTTAACAGCTAACTATGGCTACACCTTC; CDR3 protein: CASSFLTANYGYTF
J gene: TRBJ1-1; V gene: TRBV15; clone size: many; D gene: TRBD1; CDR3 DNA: TGTGCCACCAGGACAGGGTCGGTCACTGAAGCTTTCTTT; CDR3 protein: CATRTGSVTEAFF
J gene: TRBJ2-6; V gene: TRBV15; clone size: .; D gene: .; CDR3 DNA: TGTGCCACCAGCAGCTGGTCTGGGGCCAACGTCCTGACTTTC; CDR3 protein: CATSSWSGANVLTF
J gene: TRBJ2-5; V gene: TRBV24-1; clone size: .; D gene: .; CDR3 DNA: TGTGCCACCGCCCAGGGACGTGACAATCAGTACTTC; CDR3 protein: CATAQGRDNQYF
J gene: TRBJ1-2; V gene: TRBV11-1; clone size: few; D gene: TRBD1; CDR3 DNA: TGTGCCAGCAGTGACAGGGGTGGATTCCCTCATTCCCTGCACTCTCCTAACTATGGCTACACCTTC; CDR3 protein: CASSDRGGFPHSLHSPNYGYTF
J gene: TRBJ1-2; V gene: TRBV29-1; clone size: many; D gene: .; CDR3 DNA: TGCAGCGTTGGTACAGGGTCCTATGGCTACACCTTC; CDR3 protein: CSVGTGSYGYTF
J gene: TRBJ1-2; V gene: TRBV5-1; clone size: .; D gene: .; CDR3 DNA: TGCGCCAGCAGCTTAAGCAGCGTTGGGGGGGAGGAGAACTATGGCTACACCTTC; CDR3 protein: CASSLSSVGGEENYGYTF
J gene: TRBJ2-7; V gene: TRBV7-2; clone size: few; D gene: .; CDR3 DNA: TGTGCCAGCAGCCAAGGAATACTCTACGAGCAGTACTTC; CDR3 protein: CASSQGILYEQYF
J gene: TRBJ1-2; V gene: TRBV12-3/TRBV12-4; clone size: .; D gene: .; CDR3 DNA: TGTGCCATCAGTGTCGGGGGGCTCGGCTACACCTTC; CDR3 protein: CAISVGGLGYTF
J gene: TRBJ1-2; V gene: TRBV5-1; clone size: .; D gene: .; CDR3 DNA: TGCGCCAGCAGGGTTCCAGAAGATGGCTACACCTTC; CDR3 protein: CASRVPEDGYTF
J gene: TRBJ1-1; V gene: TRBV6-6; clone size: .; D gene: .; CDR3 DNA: TGTGCCAGCAGTTACTCCAAGCCCGGGACCGAAGCTTTCTTT; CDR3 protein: CASSYSKPGTEAFF
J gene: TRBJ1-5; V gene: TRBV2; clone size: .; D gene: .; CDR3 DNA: TGTGCCAGCAGTGGGGTAGGTAGCAATCAGCCCCAGCATTTT; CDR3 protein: CASSGVGSNQPQHF
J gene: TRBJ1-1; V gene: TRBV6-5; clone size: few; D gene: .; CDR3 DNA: TGTGCCACCGGACGGGAGGGGTCTGAAGCTTTCTTT; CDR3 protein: CATGREGSEAFF
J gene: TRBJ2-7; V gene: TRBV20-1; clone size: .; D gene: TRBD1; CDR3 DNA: TGCAGTGCTTGGAAAACCGGGACAGGGCAATACGAGCAGTACTTC; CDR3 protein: CSAWKTGTGQYEQYF
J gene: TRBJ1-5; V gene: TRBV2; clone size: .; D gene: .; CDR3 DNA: TGTGCCAGCGGTGACAGCTACAATCAGCCCCAGCATTTT; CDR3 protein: CASGDSYNQPQHF
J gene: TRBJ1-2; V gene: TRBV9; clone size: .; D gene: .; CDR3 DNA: TGTGCCAGCAGCGTAGAGTACGGCAGTAACTATGGCTACACCTTC; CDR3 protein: CASSVEYGSNYGYTF
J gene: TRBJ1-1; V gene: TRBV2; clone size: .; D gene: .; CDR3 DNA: TGTGCCAGCAGCTCCTATCGGACAGCCACTGAAGCTTTCTTT; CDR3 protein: CASSSYRTATEAFF
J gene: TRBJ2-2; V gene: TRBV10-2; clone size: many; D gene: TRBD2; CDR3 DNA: TGCGCCAGCCGGACTAGCGGCTACACCGGGGAGCTGTTTTTT; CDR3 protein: CASRTSGYTGELFF
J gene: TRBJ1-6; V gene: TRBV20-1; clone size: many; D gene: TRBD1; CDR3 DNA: TGCAGTGCTACCCAGGGACAGGGATATAATTCACCCCTCCACTTT; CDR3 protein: CSATQGQGYNSPLHF
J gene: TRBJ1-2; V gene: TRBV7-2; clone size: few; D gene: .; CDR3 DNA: TGTGCCAGCAGCTTAGAGTCAGGGCAAGCTAACTATGGCTACACCTTC; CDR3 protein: CASSLESGQANYGYTF
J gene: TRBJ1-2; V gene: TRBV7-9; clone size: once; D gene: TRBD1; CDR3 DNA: TGTGCCAGCAGCGGGTGGACAGGGCTGTCCGATGGCTACACCTTC; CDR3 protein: CASSGWTGLSDGYTF
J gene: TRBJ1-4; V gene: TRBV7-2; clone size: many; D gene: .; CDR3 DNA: TGTGCCAGCAGCTTAGTGGCCCAGGAAAAACTGTTTTTT; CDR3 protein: CASSLVAQEKLFF
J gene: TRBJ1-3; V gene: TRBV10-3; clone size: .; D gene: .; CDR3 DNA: TGTGCCATCAGTGGCCTTTCGGGGCCTGGAAACACCATATATTTT; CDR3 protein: CAISGLSGPGNTIYF
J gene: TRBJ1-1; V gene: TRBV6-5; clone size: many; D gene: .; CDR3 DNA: TGTGCCACCAACGACGGAGCTGGGACTGAAGCTTTCTTT; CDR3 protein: CATNDGAGTEAFF
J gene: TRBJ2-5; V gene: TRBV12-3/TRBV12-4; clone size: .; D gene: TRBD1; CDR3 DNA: TGTGCCAGCAGTTACGCCCCGGGAGCGACAGGGGATGGAGAGACCCAGTACTTC; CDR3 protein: CASSYAPGATGDGETQYF
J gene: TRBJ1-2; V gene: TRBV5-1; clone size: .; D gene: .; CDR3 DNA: TGCGCCAGCAGCGACAGATCGAACTATGGCTACACCTTC; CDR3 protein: CASSDRSNYGYTF
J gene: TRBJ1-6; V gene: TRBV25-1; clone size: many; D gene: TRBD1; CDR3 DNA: TGTGCCAGCAGTGAATCCCGGAGACAGGGTTCACCCCTCCACTTT; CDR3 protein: CASSESRRQGSPLHF
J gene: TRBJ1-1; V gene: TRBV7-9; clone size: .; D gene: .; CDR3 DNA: TGTGCCAGCAGCTTGGGAGCGGGTTTGGGATCACACACTGAAGCTTTCTTT; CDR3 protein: CASSLGAGLGSHTEAFF
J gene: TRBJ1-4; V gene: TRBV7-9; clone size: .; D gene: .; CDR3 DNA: TGTGCCAGCAGCTCGCCCGAATGGGGGCCAACTAATGAAAAACTGTTTTTT; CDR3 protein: CASSSPEWGPTNEKLFF
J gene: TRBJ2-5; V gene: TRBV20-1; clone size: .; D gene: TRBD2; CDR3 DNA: TGCAGTGCTCCCATAGCGGGAGGGGGCCAAGAGACCCAGTACTTC; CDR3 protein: CSAPIAGGGQETQYF
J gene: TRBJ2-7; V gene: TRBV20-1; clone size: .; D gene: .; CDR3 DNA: TGCAGTGCTAGAAGAGACAGCCCCAGTTTGGGCTACGAGCAGTACTTC; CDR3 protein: CSARRDSPSLGYEQYF
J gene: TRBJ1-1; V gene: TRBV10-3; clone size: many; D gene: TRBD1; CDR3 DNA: TGTGCCATCAGTGATCCGGGACAGGAGTTGGTCGGAGCTTTCTTT; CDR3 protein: CAISDPGQELVGAFF
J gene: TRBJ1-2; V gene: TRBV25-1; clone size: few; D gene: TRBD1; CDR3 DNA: TGTGCCAGCAGTGTACGGACAGGGGACTATGGCTACACCTTC; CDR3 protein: CASSVRTGDYGYTF
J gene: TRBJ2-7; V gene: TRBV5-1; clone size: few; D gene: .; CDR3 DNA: TGCGCCAGCAGCACGGACGGACCACCCACCTACGAGCAGTACTTC; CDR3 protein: CASSTDGPPTYEQYF
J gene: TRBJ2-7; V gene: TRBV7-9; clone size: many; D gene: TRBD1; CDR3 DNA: TGTGCCAGCAGCTACACCGGACAGGGGGCGGGTGAGCAGTACTTC; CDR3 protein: CASSYTGQGAGEQYF
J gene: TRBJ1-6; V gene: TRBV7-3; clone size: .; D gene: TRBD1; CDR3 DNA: TGTGCCAGCAGCGAACGGACAGGGGATAATTCACCCCTCCACTTT; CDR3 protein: CASSERTGDNSPLHF
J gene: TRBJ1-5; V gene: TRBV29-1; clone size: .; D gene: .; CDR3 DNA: TGCAGTGAACTGGGTGTTAGCCAGCATTTT; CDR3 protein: CSELGVSQHF
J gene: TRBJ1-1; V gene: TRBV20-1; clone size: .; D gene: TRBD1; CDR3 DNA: TGCAGTGCTACCCGGGACAGGGCTTGGACTGAAGCTTTCTTT; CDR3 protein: CSATRDRAWTEAFF
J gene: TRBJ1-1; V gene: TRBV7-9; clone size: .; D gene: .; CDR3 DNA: TGTGCCAGCAGCTTTGGGGCTGGCTACACTGAAGCTTTCTTT; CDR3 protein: CASSFGAGYTEAFF
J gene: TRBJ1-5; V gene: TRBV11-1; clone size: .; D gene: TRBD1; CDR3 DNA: TGTGCCAGCAGGGCAAGGACAGGGGTAGGGAATCAGCCCCAGCATTTT; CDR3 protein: CASRARTGVGNQPQHF
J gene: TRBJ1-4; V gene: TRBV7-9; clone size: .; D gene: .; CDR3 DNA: TGCGCCAGCAGCCAAGACACGGACAGTGGAAATGAAAAACTGTTTTTT; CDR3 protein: CASSQDTDSGNEKLFF
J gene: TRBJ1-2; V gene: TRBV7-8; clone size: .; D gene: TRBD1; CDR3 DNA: TGTGCCAGCAGCTTTACAGGGGACCCCTATGGCTACACCTTC; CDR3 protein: CASSFTGDPYGYTF
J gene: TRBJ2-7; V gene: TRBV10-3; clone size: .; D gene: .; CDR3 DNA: TGTGCCATCAGTCCGACAGGCCAGAGCTCCTACGAGCAGTACTTC; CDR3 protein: CAISPTGQSSYEQYF
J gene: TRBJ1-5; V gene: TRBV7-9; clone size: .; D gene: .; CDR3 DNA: TGTGCCAGCAGCCGAGCGACAGTGAATCAGCCCCAGCATTTT; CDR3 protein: CASSRATVNQPQHF
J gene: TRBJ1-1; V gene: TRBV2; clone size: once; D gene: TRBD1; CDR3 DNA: TGTGCCAGATCGGGGACAGGGCAGTCCGCTGAAGCTTTCTTT; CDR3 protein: CARSGTGQSAEAFF
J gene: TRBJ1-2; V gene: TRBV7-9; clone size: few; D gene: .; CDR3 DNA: TGTGCCAGCAGCTTGGCGGGGAGGGAGAACTATGGCTACACCTTC; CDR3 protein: CASSLAGRENYGYTF
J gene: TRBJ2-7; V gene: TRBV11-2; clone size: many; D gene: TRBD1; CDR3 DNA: TGTGCCAGCACACAGGGACAGGGTGCCTACGAGCAGTACTTC; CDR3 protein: CASTQGQGAYEQYF